This entry lists 16 T cell receptor beta chains sequenced from one sample in a study of CD8+ T cells in alopecia areata. cDNA reverse transcribed from extracted RNA served as the sequencing template. Libraries were prepared by immunoSEQ multiplex PCR; TCRdb keeps only in-frame clonotypes and omits some of them. The table records around 100,000 clones, around 60% of them present only once. Sequenced material: CD4+ T cells sorted from blood. These receptors were collected from a human donor in good health.

The chain links TRBV2 to TRBJ2-7; no clear D. Trimming stripped 1 base from V and 4 bases from J, with 8 bases between. Germline V gives CDR1 SNHLY, CDR2 FYNNEI. The CDR3 spans 13 residues. The CDR3 spells CASSEGVGYEQYF. CDR3 nucleotide sequence: TGTGCCAGCAGTGAAGGAGTAGGGTACGAGCAGTACTTC.

The chain combines TRBV2 with TRBJ1-5; D uncertain. The CDR3 covers 13 residues. Germline CDR1 SNHLY, CDR2 FYNNEI. V was shortened by 1 base and J by 9 bases, with 10 bases between the two germline ends. As DNA, the CDR3 is TGTGCCAGCAGTGAAGTGAACCCCCGGCCCCAGCATTTT. This gives the protein CASSEVNPRPQHF.

CDR3 in DNA: TGTGCCAGCAGTCTAACAGGGTCTGGGGCCAACGTCCTGACTTTC. This gives the protein CASSLTGSGANVLTF. The genes are TRBV27 and TRBJ2-6, with D possibly matching TRBD1 (6 bases). Trimming shortened V by 5 bases and J by 1 base, and 9 bases separated the two germline ends. CDR3 length: 15 amino acids. The germline gives CDR1 MNHEY, CDR2 SMNVEV (reference sequence).

This clone was counted once. The chain has TRBV2 and TRBJ2-2; weak D call: TRBD1 (7 bases). V lost 8 bases, J lost 0 bases, and 13 bases lay in between. Germline V gene lookup returns CDR1 SNHLY and CDR2 FYNNEI. The CDR3 contains 15 residues. CDR3 residues: CASGGTVANTGELFF. The DNA for the CDR3 is TGTGCCAGCGGGGGGACAGTCGCGAACACCGGGGAGCTGTTTTTT. The variable domain in full, completed from reference TRBV2 and TRBJ2-2, reads EPEVTQTPSHQVTQMGQEVILRCVPISNHLYFYWYRQILGQKVEFLVSFYNNEISEKSEIFDDQFSVERPDGSNFTLKIRSTKLEDSAMYFCASGGTVANTGELFFGEGSRLTVL.

The J gene is TRBJ1-2, the V gene TRBV11-1, with TRBD1 matching 8 bases. Germline-derived CDR1 and CDR2 are SGHAT and FQDESV (reference sequence). This CDR3 has 13 amino acids. The J segment lost 8 bases and the V segment lost 5 bases, leaving 7 bases of the junction unmatched. CDR3 sequence: CASSPGQGGGYTF. The CDR3 coding sequence is TGTGCCAGCAGCCCCGGACAGGGTGGCGGCTACACCTTC.

The rearrangement joins TRBV5-1 to TRBJ2-4; a possible D gene is TRBD2 (5 bases). Germline CDR1 SGHRS, CDR2 YFSETQ. Trimming cost V 4 bases and J 10 bases, with 18 bases left between them. The CDR3 covers 14 residues. The CDR3 bases are TGCGCCAGCAGCCCTGGAGTTGAGGGAGAAATTCAGTACTTC. This sequence encodes CASSPGVEGEIQYF. Filled out from reference TRBV5-1 and TRBJ2-4, the complete variable domain reads KAGVTQTPRYLIKTRGQQVTLSCSPISGHRSVSWYQQTPGQGLQFLFEYFSETQRNKGNFPGRFSGRQFSNSRSEMNVSTLELGDSALYLCASSPGVEGEIQYFGAGTRLSVL.

As DNA, the CDR3 is TGTGCCAGCAGCTTAGAAGGACAGCAGCCCCAGCATTTT. Translating it yields CASSLEGQQPQHF. The V gene is TRBV7-2, the J gene TRBJ1-5, with D maybe TRBD1 (6 bases). Germline V gives CDR1 SGHTA, CDR2 FQGNSA. There are 13 residues in the CDR3. Deletions cut 1 base from V and 7 bases from J, with 8 bases between.

This rearrangement joins TRBV30 to TRBJ1-3; the D is unclear. Trimming pared 4 bases from V and 4 bases from J, leaving 8 bases between. CDR3 length: 12 amino acids. CDR1 GTSNPN and CDR2 SVGIG come from the germline V gene (reference sequence). The CDR3 DNA reads TGTGCCTGGACCGTGTCCGGAAACACCATATATTTT. Protein: CAWTVSGNTIYF.

The chain combines TRBV27 with TRBJ1-2, with no clear D. There are 14 residues in the CDR3. Germline V gene sequence: CDR1 MNHEY, CDR2 SMNVEV (reference sequence). V lost 3 bases and J 1 base, leaving 9 bases between the germline ends. Here the CDR3 reads CASSFPGLNYGYTF. The CDR3 region has the DNA TGTGCCAGCAGTTTCCCTGGCCTTAACTATGGCTACACCTTC.

This clone came up once. The chain joins TRBV15 to TRBJ2-4; TRBD2 matches 13 bases. V shed 2 bases and J 9 bases; nucleotides not matched to a gene: 7. The CDR3 covers 16 residues. Germline assignment: CDR1 LNHNV and CDR2 YYDKDF (reference sequence). CDR3 sequence: CATSRTGLAGNSIQYF. The CDR3 DNA is TGTGCCACCAGCAGAACGGGACTAGCGGGGAATAGCATTCAGTACTTC. The complete variable domain, with remaining parts taken from reference TRBV15 and TRBJ2-4, reads DAMVIQNPRYQVTQFGKPVTLSCSQTLNHNVMYWYQQKSSQAPKLLFHYYDKDFNNEADTPDNFQSRRPNTSFCFLDIRSPGLGDTAMYLCATSRTGLAGNSIQYFGAGTRLSVL.

This clone was recorded only once. This chain links TRBV7-2 with TRBJ1-2; D remains ambiguous. Trimming shortened V by 1 base and J by 4 bases, and 10 bases separated the two germline ends. CDR1 SGHTA and CDR2 FQGNSA come from the germline V gene. The CDR3 sequence is 14 residues long. CDR3 sequence reads: CASSLDPGPYGYTF. The CDR3 DNA follows: TGTGCCAGCAGCTTAGATCCAGGCCCCTATGGCTACACCTTC.

The chain carries TRBV30 and TRBJ2-3, with a tentative D call TRBD2 (5 bases). Trimming cost V 2 bases and J 6 bases, with 12 bases left between them. The CDR3 runs 13 residues. Germline CDR1 is GTSNPN and CDR2 is SVGIG (reference sequence). For the CDR3, the DNA is TGTGCCTGGAGTAGGATAGCGTGGGATACGCAGTATTTT. This encodes CAWSRIAWDTQYF.

The chain combines TRBV6-5 with TRBJ1-6; TRBD1 might be the D (5 bases). The CDR3 extends over 15 amino acids. Germline-derived CDR1 and CDR2 are MNHEY and SVGAGI. V shed 3 bases and J shed 8 bases, with 14 bases lying between them. CDR3 DNA: TGTGCCAGCAGTTATCGGGGACGGTTGGATTCACCCCTCCACTTT. Protein sequence: CASSYRGRLDSPLHF.

The chain employs TRBV7-2 and TRBJ1-4; D not resolved. Germline CDR1 is SGHTA and CDR2 is FQGNSA. Trimming removed 6 bases from V and 7 bases from J, with 15 bases in between. This CDR3 has 14 residues. CDR3 nucleotide sequence: TGTGCCAGCAGGGGTAGGGTATCGGGTGAAAAACTGTTTTTT. Translating gives CASRGRVSGEKLFF. Looking up the rest from reference TRBV7-2 and TRBJ1-4 gives the full variable domain: GAGVSQSPSNKVTEKGKDVELRCDPISGHTALYWYRQSLGQGLEFLIYFQGNSAPDKSGLPSDRFSAERTGGSVSTLTIQRTQQEDSAVYLCASRGRVSGEKLFFGSGTQLSVL.

The rearrangement uses TRBV6-1 and TRBJ2-6; TRBD1 agrees at 7 bases. Germline V CDR1 and CDR2: MNHNS, SASEGT. V was pared by 6 bases and J by 2 bases, with 4 bases of the junction left unmatched. The CDR3 length is 15 residues. CDR3 amino acids: CASRATGAGANVLTF. CDR3 nucleotides: TGTGCCAGCAGGGCTACAGGGGCTGGGGCCAACGTCCTGACTTTC.

The CDR3 DNA reads as TGTGCCAGCAGCGTAGGGAGCACCGGGGAGCTGTTTTTT. This translates into CASSVGSTGELFF. The rearrangement links TRBV9 to TRBJ2-2; unclear D gene. Looked up from germline, CDR1 is SGDLS and CDR2 is YYNGEE. Trimming removed 0 bases from V and 4 bases from J, with 4 bases in between. There are 13 residues in the CDR3.